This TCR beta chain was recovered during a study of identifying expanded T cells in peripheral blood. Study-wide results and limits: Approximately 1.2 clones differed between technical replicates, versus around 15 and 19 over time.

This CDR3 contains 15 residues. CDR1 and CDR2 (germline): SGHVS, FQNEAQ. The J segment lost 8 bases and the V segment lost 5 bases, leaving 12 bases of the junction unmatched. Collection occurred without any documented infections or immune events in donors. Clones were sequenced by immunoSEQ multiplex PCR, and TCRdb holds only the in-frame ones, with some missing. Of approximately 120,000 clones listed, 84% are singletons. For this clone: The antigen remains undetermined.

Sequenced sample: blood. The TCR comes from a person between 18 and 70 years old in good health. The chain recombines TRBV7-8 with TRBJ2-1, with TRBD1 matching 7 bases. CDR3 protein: CASSNDRELRHEQFF. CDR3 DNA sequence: TGTGCCAGCAGCAACGACAGGGAATTACGGCATGAGCAGTTCTTC.